These 10 T cell receptor beta chains originate from one sample sequenced in a study of T cell responses to AZD1222 COVID-19 vaccine. The method was immunoSEQ multiplex PCR; TCRdb's version includes in-frame clones alone and lacks a portion of them. Of around 140,000 clones in the sample, over 90% were seen once. The sequenced sample was peripheral blood, obtained on day 0 of MenACWY control vaccination. The origin of the receptors is an adult in good health.

V usage is TRBV13 and J usage is TRBJ1-1, with a tentative D call TRBD1 (6 bases). Deletions cut 5 bases from V and 8 bases from J, with 18 bases between. This CDR3 spans 14 amino acids. The germline CDR1 and CDR2 sequences are PRHDT and FYEKMQ (reference sequence). In DNA form, the CDR3 reads TGTGCCAGCAGCCCCGCACAGGGATATCGCGAAGCTTTCTTT. Translated: CASSPAQGYREAFF.

This chain uses TRBV2 with TRBJ2-1; D may be TRBD2 (6 bases). V lost 6 bases and J lost 5, with 17 bases in between. This CDR3 spans 15 amino acids. Germline V gene lookup returns CDR1 SNHLY and CDR2 FYNNEI. The CDR3 reads CASRLAASEHNEQFF. Written as DNA, the CDR3 is TGTGCCAGCAGATTAGCGGCTAGCGAACACAATGAGCAGTTCTTC.

This chain links TRBV23-1 with TRBJ2-2; possibly TRBD2 for D (6 bases). TRBV23-1 belongs to the ORF category, with a function that is uncertain. This CDR3 has 15 amino acids. Trimming removed 0 bases from V and 5 bases from J, with 10 bases in between. The DNA of the CDR3 is TGCGCCAGCAGTCAATCTTGGGGGACTACCGGGGAGCTGTTTTTT. It yields the protein CASSQSWGTTGELFF.

The chain is built from TRBV10-2 and TRBJ1-5; no definite D call. The germline V and J ends were trimmed by 0 bases and 0 bases, with 9 bases remaining between them. In germline, CDR1 is WSHSY, CDR2 SAAADI. CDR3 length: 16 residues. As DNA, the CDR3 is TGCGCCAGCAGTGAGTCCGAAGGGAATAGCAATCAGCCCCAGCATTTT. Translation: CASSESEGNSNQPQHF.

J is TRBJ1-1 and V is TRBV19; D not resolved. Trimming removed 3 bases at V and 0 bases at J, with 8 bases between. The CDR3 has 14 amino acids. Germline assignment: CDR1 LNHDA and CDR2 SQIVND (reference sequence). CDR3 region: CASSIVSMNTEAFF. CDR3 nucleotides: TGTGCCAGTAGTATCGTATCCATGAACACTGAAGCTTTCTTT. Complete variable domain (other parts from reference TRBV19 and TRBJ1-1): DGGITQSPKYLFRKEGQNVTLSCEQNLNHDAMYWYRQDPGQGLRLIYYSQIVNDFQKGDIAEGYSVSREKKESFPLTVTSAQKNPTAFYLCASSIVSMNTEAFFGQGTRLTVV.

This clone is a singleton in its sample. V and J are TRBV5-1 and TRBJ1-2, with a tentative D call TRBD1 (5 bases). The CDR3 is 13 amino acids. CDR1 is SGHRS and CDR2 is YFSETQ in the germline V gene. V was trimmed by 0 bases and J by 8 bases, leaving 11 bases between them. Here the CDR3 reads CASSLVAGSGYTF. Here the CDR3 DNA reads TGCGCCAGCAGCTTGGTAGCAGGGTCCGGCTACACCTTC.

Notes on this clone: The sample carries other DNA sequences with the same CDR3. The chain carries TRBV19 and TRBJ1-6; tentative D call: TRBD1 (5 bases). Germline-derived CDR1 and CDR2 are LNHDA and SQIVND (reference sequence). V lost 3 bases, J lost 6 bases, and 9 bases lay in between. CDR3 length: 14 residues. For the CDR3, the DNA is TGTGCCAGTAGTATCGGGCAGGGTAATTCACCCCTCCACTTT. Translation gives CASSIGQGNSPLHF.

The chain links TRBV6-6 to TRBJ2-3; TRBD1 aligns across 10 bases. The CDR3 is 15 amino acids. Losses at the gene ends were 2 bases for V and 5 bases for J; bases not matched to a gene: 4. CDR1 is MNHNY, CDR2 SVGAGI, per germline (reference sequence). Here the CDR3 reads CASSYPTGGKDTQYF. CDR3 nucleotides: TGTGCCAGCAGTTACCCGACAGGGGGCAAAGATACGCAGTATTTT.

The chain is built from TRBV3-1 (or the pseudogene TRBV3-2) and TRBJ2-2; tentative D call: TRBD2 (6 bases). Germline CDR1 reads LGHDT; CDR2 reads YNNKEL (reference sequence). This CDR3 is built from 13 residues. V dropped 1 base and J dropped 10 bases, with 10 bases sitting between them. The chain's CDR3 is CASSQGGEEELFF. The DNA of the CDR3 is TGTGCCAGCAGCCAAGGAGGGGAGGAGGAGCTGTTTTTT.

The chain uses TRBV24-1 and TRBJ2-3, with TRBD1 matching over 9 bases. The germline gives CDR1 KGHDR, CDR2 SFDVKD. V lost 3 bases and J lost 1; bases outside the gene matches: 7. The CDR3 contains 17 residues. CDR3 sequence: CATSDPLRDRGTDTQYF. The CDR3 DNA is TGTGCCACCAGTGATCCCCTCCGGGACAGGGGCACAGATACGCAGTATTTT.